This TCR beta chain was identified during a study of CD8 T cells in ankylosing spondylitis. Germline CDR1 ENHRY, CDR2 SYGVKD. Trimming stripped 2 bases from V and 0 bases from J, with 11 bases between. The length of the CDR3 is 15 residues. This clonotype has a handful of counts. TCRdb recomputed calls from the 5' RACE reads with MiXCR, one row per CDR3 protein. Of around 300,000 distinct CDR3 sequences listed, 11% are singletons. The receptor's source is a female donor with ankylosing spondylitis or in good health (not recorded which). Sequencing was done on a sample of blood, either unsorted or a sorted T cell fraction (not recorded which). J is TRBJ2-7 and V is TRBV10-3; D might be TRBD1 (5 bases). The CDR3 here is CAISEADRASYEQYF. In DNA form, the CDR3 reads TGTGCCATCAGTGAGGCCGACAGAGCCTCCTACGAGCAGTACTTC.